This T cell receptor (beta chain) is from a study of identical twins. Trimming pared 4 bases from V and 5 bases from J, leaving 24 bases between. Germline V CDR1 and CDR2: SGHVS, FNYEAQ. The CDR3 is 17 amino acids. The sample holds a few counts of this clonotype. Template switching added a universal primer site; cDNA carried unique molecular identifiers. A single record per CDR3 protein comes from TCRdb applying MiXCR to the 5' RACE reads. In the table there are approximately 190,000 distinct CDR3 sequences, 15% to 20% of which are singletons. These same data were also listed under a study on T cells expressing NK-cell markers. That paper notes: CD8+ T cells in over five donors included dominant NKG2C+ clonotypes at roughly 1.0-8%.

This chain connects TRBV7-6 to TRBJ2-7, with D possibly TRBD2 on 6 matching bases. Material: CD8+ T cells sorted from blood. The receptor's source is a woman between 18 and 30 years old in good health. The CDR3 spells CASSSGTDVENDDEQYF. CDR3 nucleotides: TGTGCCAGCAGCTCAGGGACTGATGTCGAGAACGATGACGAGCAGTACTTC. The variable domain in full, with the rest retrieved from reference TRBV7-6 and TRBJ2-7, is GAGVSQSPRYKVTKRGQDVALRCDPISGHVSLYWYRQALGQGPEFLTYFNYEAQQDKSGLPNDRFSAERPEGSISTLTIQRTEQRDSAMYRCASSSGTDVENDDEQYFGPGTRLTVT.